This note documents a single T cell receptor beta chain sequence. No cognate antigen has been identified for it. Per-base qualities were not stored, and no clone one base away is much larger. This same CDR3 is encoded by further DNA sequences in the sample. These data originate in a study of OX40 agonist ivuxolimab in advanced cancers. In terms of the full investigation: Ivuxolimab was a fully human IgG2 agonistic monoclonal antibody targeting the costimulatory receptor OX40 (CD134). Intravenous ivuxolimab was administered to patients every 2 weeks at six dose levels: 0.01, 0.1, 0.3, 1.5, 3 and 10 mg/kg. Of the approximately 50 dose-escalation patients, hepatocellular carcinoma was present in 19, melanoma in some 15, renal cell carcinoma in 9 and head and neck cancer in 9. The dose-escalation cohort was about 83% male with a mean age of about 60 years, ranging from 23 to 79. Patients were allowed to have had prior anti-PD-1, anti-PD-L1 or anti-CTLA-4 therapy, and less than 45% of the dose-escalation patients had previously received checkpoint inhibitors. Partial responses occurred in three dose-escalation patients: two with cutaneous melanoma and one with hepatocellular carcinoma. Peripheral TCRbeta sequencing aimed to test whether ivuxolimab altered TCR sequence diversity and caused clonal T-cell expansion. The monotherapy dose-escalation portion (N of about 50 patients) of the phase I ivuxolimab trial is reported in the paper. Overall study outcomes, separate from this receptor: At doses from 0.1 to 3.0 mg/kg, clonal expansion was seen in both CD4+ and CD8+ blood T cells between baseline and week 6. After ivuxolimab, CD8+ T cells had more expanded clones than CD4+ T cells on average. The antigen specificity of the clonally expanded peripheral T cells was not determined. In the 0.1-3.0 mg/kg groups, partial responders had among the lowest normalized peripheral clonal expansion, particularly in CD8+ T cells. Low levels of normalized T-cell clonal expansion were also seen in some nonresponding patients.

Patients with autoimmune disease history or receiving systemic immunosuppression were excluded from the trial. Peripheral blood for TCR sequencing was collected from all dose cohorts at baseline, on cycle 4 day 1, and on cycle 7 day 1. The samples were taken from a phase I, first-in-human, multicenter, open-label dose-escalation trial of ivuxolimab. Adults with locally advanced or metastatic melanoma, renal cell carcinoma, hepatocellular carcinoma or head and neck squamous cell carcinoma were enrolled in the trial. CD4+ and CD8+ T cells were sorted separately from peripheral blood before TCR sequencing. V lost 6 bases and J lost 1 base; the stretch between them is 10 bases long. In the germline V gene (reference sequence), CDR1 corresponds to MNHEY and CDR2 to SMNVEV. From the cysteine through the phenylalanine, the CDR3 covers 13 amino acids. This entry keeps only the CDR3 DNA: 39 bases, framed from base 1.

Genomic DNA was extracted from sorted cells for sequencing of the TCRbeta CDR3 region. The immunoSEQ Assay was used for sequencing of TCRbeta CDR3 regions. This is the immuneACCESS table as TCRdb keeps it, with only in-frame sequences that have V and J called. A part of the clones is gone; compared with another copy, unresolved V genes explain less than half, and the rest is unexplained. This sample holds around 40,000 clones; 88% were observed only once. The top ten constitute under 15% of the sample. The material sequenced was CD4+ or CD8+ T cells sorted from blood, taken in a trial of the OX40 agonist ivuxolimab. The rearrangement combines TRBV27 with TRBJ2-7; TRBD1 could be the D gene, as 6 bases match. This TCR was sampled from an adult with an advanced solid tumor such as melanoma, head and neck, liver or kidney cancer. The DNA reads as follows: TGTGCCAGCAGCTACGGACAGTCCTACGAGCAGTACTTC. This encodes CASSYGQSYEQYF.